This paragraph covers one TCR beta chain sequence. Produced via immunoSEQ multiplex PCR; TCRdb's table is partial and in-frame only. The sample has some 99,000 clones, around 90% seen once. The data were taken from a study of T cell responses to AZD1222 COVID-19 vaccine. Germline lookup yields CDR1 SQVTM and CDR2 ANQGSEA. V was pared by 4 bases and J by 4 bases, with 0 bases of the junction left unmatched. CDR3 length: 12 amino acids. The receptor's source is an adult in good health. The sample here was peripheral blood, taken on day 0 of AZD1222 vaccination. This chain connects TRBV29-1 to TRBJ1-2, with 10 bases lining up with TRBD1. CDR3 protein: CSVGQGAYGYTF. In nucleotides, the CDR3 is TGCAGCGTTGGACAGGGGGCCTATGGCTACACCTTC.